The 14 T cell receptor beta chains below come from one sample, sequenced in a study of cytomegalovirus exposure and HLA in healthy donors. PCR involved 60 Vbeta and 13 Jbeta primers. Some clones are missing from TCRdb's copy, which holds only in-frame ones; the method was immunoSEQ multiplex PCR. The sample gives some 130,000 clones, 77% of which show up once; 4.2% is in the top ten. Sequencing was performed on PBMCs. The receptors stem from a male donor in good health and CMV-seropositive.

CDR3 amino acids: CASSEGGSRWQFF. CDR3 in DNA: TGTGCCAGCAGTGAGGGGGGAAGTCGGTGGCAGTTCTTC. The chain links TRBV6-1 to TRBJ2-1; possible D gene TRBD2, 6 bases. CDR1 is MNHNS and CDR2 is SASEGT in the germline V gene. This CDR3 comprises 13 residues. With 3 bases removed from V and 12 bases from J, the gap between germline ends came to 15 bases.

The CDR3 nucleotides are TGTGCCAGCAGCCGAGAGGGTTCCAACTATGGCTACACCTTC. Translated: CASSREGSNYGYTF. The J gene is TRBJ1-2, the V gene TRBV2; D gene unclear. V shed 6 bases and J shed 2 bases, with 13 bases lying between them. The V gene's germline CDR1 is SNHLY and CDR2 FYNNEI. The CDR3 covers 14 residues.

The sample holds one count of this clone. The rearrangement links TRBV7-9 to TRBJ1-4; 8 positions match TRBD1. Germline values: CDR1 SEHNR, CDR2 FQNEAQ (reference sequence). The CDR3 has 15 residues. The V segment lost 5 bases and the J segment 8 bases; nucleotides outside the gene matches: 10. The CDR3 here is CASSRDRGRGEKLFF. DNA for the CDR3: TGTGCCAGCAGCCGAGACAGGGGCCGAGGAGAAAAACTGTTTTTT.

The V gene is TRBV2, the J gene TRBJ2-7, with 8 bases that match TRBD1. The germline V gene encodes CDR1 SNHLY and CDR2 FYNNEI. J gave up 4 bases and V 10 bases, and 9 bases lay outside the gene matches. The CDR3 sequence is 13 residues long. For the CDR3, the DNA is TGTGCCACCTCCCGGCAGGGGGCATACGAGCAGTACTTC. It encodes CATSRQGAYEQYF.

This chain uses TRBV28 with TRBJ2-2, with 10 bases that match TRBD1. CDR3 length: 14 residues. The V gene's germline CDR1 is MDHEN and CDR2 SYDVKM. Trimming removed 6 bases from V and 3 bases from J; junction bases left unmatched: 1. The CDR3 region is CASRDRGYTGELFF. The CDR3, as DNA: TGTGCCAGCAGGGACAGGGGGTACACCGGGGAGCTGTTTTTT.

This clone was seen only a few times. V is TRBV5-1 and J is TRBJ2-7; 9 nucleotides match TRBD1. Trimming removed 0 bases from V and 5 bases from J; junction bases left unmatched: 6. CDR3 length equals 15 residues. Germline V gene data show CDR1 as SGHRS and CDR2 as YFSETQ. The CDR3 DNA reads as TGCGCCAGCAGCTTGGGGGGACAGGGAGAAGACGAGCAGTACTTC. This encodes CASSLGGQGEDEQYF.

V gene TRBV18 combines with J gene TRBJ1-2; D possibly corresponds to TRBD1 (5 bases). CDR3 length: 15 residues. Trimming removed 0 bases from V and 0 bases from J, with 8 bases in between. Germline V CDR1 and CDR2: KGHSH, LQKENI. In nucleotides, the CDR3 is TGTGCCAGCTCACCACCGAACAGGCCTAACTATGGCTACACCTTC. This codes for CASSPPNRPNYGYTF. Looking up the rest from reference TRBV18 and TRBJ1-2 gives the full variable domain: NAGVMQNPRHLVRRRGQEARLRCSPMKGHSHVYWYRQLPEEGLKFMVYLQKENIIDESGMPKERFSAEFPKEGPSILRIQQVVRGDSAAYFCASSPPNRPNYGYTFGSGTRLTVV.

J is TRBJ2-2 and V is TRBV5-5, with D maybe TRBD2 (5 bases). CDR3 length: 15 residues. The germline V gene has CDR1 SGHKS and CDR2 YYEKEE (reference sequence). V lost 0 bases and J lost 4, with 10 bases in between. CDR3 amino acids: CASSLEGVITGELFF. CDR3 DNA: TGTGCCAGCAGCTTGGAGGGAGTAATCACCGGGGAGCTGTTTTTT.

The chain has TRBV10-2 and TRBJ2-7; a weak D match, TRBD1 (5 bases). Germline loops: CDR1 WSHSY, CDR2 SAAADI. The CDR3 extends over 16 amino acids. The V end lost 6 bases, the J end lost 3 bases, and 21 bases lay between the germline ends. CDR3 protein: CASRMGQGHYYYEQYF. The DNA of the CDR3 is TGCGCCAGCAGGATGGGGCAGGGCCACTACTACTACGAGCAGTACTTC.

The gene calls are TRBV21-1 and TRBJ1-2; the table's D call TRBD1 went unverified against the DNA. TRBV21-1 is termed a pseudogene. This CDR3 comprises 18 residues. This CDR3 reads CASSKERGTGFERYGYTF. CDR3 in DNA: TGTGCCAGCAGCAAAGAACGGGGGACAGGGTTTGAGCGCTATGGCTACACCTTC.

The CDR3 region has the DNA TGTGCCAGCAGCGTAGTGGGGGGCCAAGAGACCCAGTACTTC. It yields the protein CASSVVGGQETQYF. The chain uses TRBV9 and TRBJ2-5; D may be TRBD2 (6 bases). Germline CDR1 is SGDLS and CDR2 is YYNGEE. Trimming removed 0 bases at V and 1 base at J, with 7 bases between. The CDR3 has 14 amino acids.

The chain carries TRBV5-4 and TRBJ2-3; maybe TRBD1 (5 bases). The CDR3 is 14 residues long. V lost 2 bases and J lost 0, with 7 bases in between. Germline V lookup: CDR1 SGHNT, CDR2 YYREEE (reference sequence). CDR3 DNA: TGTGCCAGCAGCTTTCAGGGAAGCACAGATACGCAGTATTTT. Protein sequence: CASSFQGSTDTQYF.

The gene calls are TRBV7-9 and TRBJ2-3; D is possibly TRBD2 (6 bases). This CDR3 has 16 residues. The ends were cut back, 5 bases at V and 6 bases at J, with 21 bases in the middle. Germline V gene data show CDR1 as SEHNR and CDR2 as FQNEAQ (reference sequence). The DNA of the CDR3 is TGTGCCAGCAGCCGCCGCGGGGCCGGGACCCGGGATACGCAGTATTTT. It encodes CASSRRGAGTRDTQYF. Full variable domain (missing parts from reference TRBV7-9 and TRBJ2-3): DTGVSQNPRHKITKRGQNVTFRCDPISEHNRLYWYRQTLGQGPEFLTYFQNEAQLEKSRLLSDRFSAERPKGSFSTLEIQRTEQGDSAMYLCASSRRGAGTRDTQYFGPGTRLTVL.

For this clone: One end of the junction does not line up with germline, which may come from a read error. The gene calls are TRBV7-9 and TRBJ1-3, with a tentative D call TRBD1 (5 bases). Germline V gives CDR1 SEHNR, CDR2 FQNEAQ (reference sequence). This CDR3 is built from 15 residues. As DNA, the CDR3 is TGTTCCAGCAGCTCGGGAGGGGTCTCTGGAAACACCATATATTTT. Its protein product is CSSSSGGVSGNTIYF.